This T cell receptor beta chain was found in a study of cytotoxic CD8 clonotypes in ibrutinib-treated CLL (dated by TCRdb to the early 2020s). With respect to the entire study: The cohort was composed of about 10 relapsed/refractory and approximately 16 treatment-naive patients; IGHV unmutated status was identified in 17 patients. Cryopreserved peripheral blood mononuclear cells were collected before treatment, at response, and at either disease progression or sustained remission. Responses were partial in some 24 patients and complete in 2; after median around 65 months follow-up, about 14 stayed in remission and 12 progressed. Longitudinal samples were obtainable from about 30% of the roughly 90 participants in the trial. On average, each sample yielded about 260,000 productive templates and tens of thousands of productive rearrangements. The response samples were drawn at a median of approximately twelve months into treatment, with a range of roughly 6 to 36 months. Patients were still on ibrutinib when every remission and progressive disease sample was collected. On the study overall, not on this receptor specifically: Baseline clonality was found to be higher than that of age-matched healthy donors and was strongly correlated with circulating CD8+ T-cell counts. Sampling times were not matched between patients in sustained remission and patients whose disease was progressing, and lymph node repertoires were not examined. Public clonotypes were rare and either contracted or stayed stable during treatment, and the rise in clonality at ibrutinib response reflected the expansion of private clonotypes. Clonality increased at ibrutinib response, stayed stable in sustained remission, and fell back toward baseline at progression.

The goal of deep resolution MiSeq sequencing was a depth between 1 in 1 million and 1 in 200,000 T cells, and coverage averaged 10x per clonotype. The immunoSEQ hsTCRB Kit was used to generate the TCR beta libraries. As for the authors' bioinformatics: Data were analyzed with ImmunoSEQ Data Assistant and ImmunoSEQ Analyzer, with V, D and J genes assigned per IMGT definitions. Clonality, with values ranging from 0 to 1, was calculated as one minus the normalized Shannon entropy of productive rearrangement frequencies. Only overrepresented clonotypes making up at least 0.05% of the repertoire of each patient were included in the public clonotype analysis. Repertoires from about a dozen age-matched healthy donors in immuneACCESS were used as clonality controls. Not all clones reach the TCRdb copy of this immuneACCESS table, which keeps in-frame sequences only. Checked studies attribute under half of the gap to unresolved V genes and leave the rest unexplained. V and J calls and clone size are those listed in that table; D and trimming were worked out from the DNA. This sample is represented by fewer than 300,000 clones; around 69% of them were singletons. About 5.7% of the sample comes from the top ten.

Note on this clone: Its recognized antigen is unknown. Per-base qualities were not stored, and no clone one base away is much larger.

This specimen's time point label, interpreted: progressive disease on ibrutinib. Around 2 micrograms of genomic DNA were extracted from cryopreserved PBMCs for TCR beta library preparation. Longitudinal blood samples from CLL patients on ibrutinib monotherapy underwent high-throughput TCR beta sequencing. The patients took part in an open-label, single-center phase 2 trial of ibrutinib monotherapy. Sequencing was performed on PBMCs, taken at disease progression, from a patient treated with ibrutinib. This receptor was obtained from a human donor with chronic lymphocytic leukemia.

The DNA sequence is as follows: TGTGCCAGCAGCTTTGGGGGCGGCTCCTATAATTCACCCCTCCACTTT. Its translation is CASSFGGGSYNSPLHF. The rearrangement joined TRBV7-2 to TRBJ1-6; the D gene is perhaps TRBD1, on 6 matching bases. V drops 3 bases and J drops 0 bases, leaving 9 bases in between. The germline V gene provides CDR1 SGHTA and CDR2 FQGNSA. The CDR3, cysteine through phenylalanine, is 16 amino acids long. The read is trimmed to its CDR3 DNA, 48 bases read in frame from base 1.